This record looks at one T cell receptor (beta chain) sequence and its context. The antigen remains unidentified. A much larger clone differs from this one at a single base, so this may be a read error. These data are taken from a study of tumor-infiltrating lymphocytes in primary liver carcinoma. Study-level information: Patients were both men and women, whose ages ran from 30 to 69 years. Regarding the study as a whole: Relative to tumor region pairs, the tumor-adjacent and tumor-blood pairs showed overlap that was lower.

Researchers generated TCR beta cDNA from about 460 ng of total RNA, relying on a constant-region primer. Modified slightly, ARM-PCR produced TCR beta libraries over three nested multiplex PCR rounds. In the first two PCR rounds, TRBV1-TRBV30 forward primers were paired with a C-beta reverse primer, and each round lasted around 10 cycles. TCRdb ran MiXCR on the multiplex PCR reads and lists one entry per CDR3 protein. The table has about 92,000 distinct CDR3 sequences, about 73% seen once. This CDR3 comprises 14 residues. The germline V and J ends were trimmed by 4 bases and 10 bases, with 16 bases remaining between them. CDR1 and CDR2 from the germline V gene are SGHVS and FQNEAQ. Co-extraction yielded RNA and DNA from around 20-30 mg of unsorted bulk tissue.

The source of this sequence is a man aged 35 to 55 with primary liver carcinoma and hepatitis B virus infection. This chain uses TRBV7-8 with TRBJ2-2; TRBD1 might be the D (6 bases). The sample taken for sequencing was tumor-adjacent normal liver tissue. The CDR3 DNA is TGTGCCAGCAGCTCACAGGGTTACGGCGCGGAGCTGTTTTTT. Amino acid sequence: CASSSQGYGAELFF.